This TCR beta chain comes out of a study of identical twins. Concerning this clonotype itself: Given a much more abundant clone one base away, this may be a read error.

CDR3 size: 12 residues. Germline CDR1 SQVTM, CDR2 ANQGSEA. MiXCR was run by TCRdb on the 5' RACE reads, yielding one entry per CDR3 protein. Counted here are some 660,000 distinct CDR3 sequences, about 9.4% occurring once; the ten biggest clones make up around 0.98%. The data were also submitted as part of a second study, on yellow fever vaccine responses in identical twins.

This chain joins TRBV29-1 and TRBJ1-1; a possible D gene is TRBD1 (5 bases). The sequence derives from a woman aged 18 to 35 in good health. The sample was PBMCs. CDR3: CSVGEGYTGAFF. CDR3 DNA sequence: TGCAGCGTTGGTGAGGGGTACACTGGAGCTTTCTTT.